This T cell receptor beta chain is from a study of cytomegalovirus exposure and HLA in healthy donors. Use of 60 Vbeta and 13 Jbeta primers characterized the PCR. Measured with immunoSEQ multiplex PCR; TCRdb has only the in-frame clones, and not every one. The top ten hold more than 6.5% of the sample, which has 140,000 to 150,000 clones, around 75% seen once. In its sample, this clone was seen a few times. What it recognizes is unknown. Study results and limitations: In a later analysis, V- and J-gene trimming of beta chains associated with a DCLRE1C missense variant, replicated independently. Clonal expansion, a later analysis showed, was greater in HLA-associated TCR beta chains than in equally common others. Testing in vitro showed a few CMV-associated chains specific for CMV antigens.

The sequence was collected from a man aged 25 to 45 in good health and CMV-seronegative. Sequencing used PBMCs.

CDR3 sequence (DNA): TGTGCCAGCAGCTTAGGGCTCTCTGGGGCCAACGTCCTGACTTTC. Protein: CASSLGLSGANVLTF. The V call is TRBV7-2, the J call TRBJ2-6; D gene ambiguous. CDR1 and CDR2 from the germline V gene are SGHTA and FQGNSA. Trimming took off 1 base at V and 0 bases at J, with 4 bases between the two ends. This CDR3 is 15 amino acids long.